The next 3 T cell receptor beta chains were all read from a single sample in a study of beta chain features in type 1 diabetes. For these receptors, no antigen is known. Study-wide results and limits: Shortening that was moderate but significant affected the TCRB CDR3s of Type 1 diabetes patients in all four CD4+ subsets.

The isolated RNA, all of it, was reverse transcribed, so expressed TCRB transcripts were what got sequenced. TCRdb's copy holds only in-frame clones and misses some; the assay was immunoSEQ multiplex PCR. The table shows about 16,000 clones, with under 80% occurring only once. Sequencing was done on a sample of stem cell memory CD4+ T cells from blood. The receptor set was obtained from a man aged 25 to 40 with type 1 diabetes.

Only one count was recorded for this clone. The gene calls are TRBV6-5 and TRBJ1-2; TRBD1 agrees at 8 bases. The CDR3 is 15 residues long. After removal of 8 bases from V and 8 bases from J, the junction contained 16 bases not matched to a gene. Per the germline V gene, CDR1 is MNHEY and CDR2 is SVGAGI. Written as DNA, the CDR3 is TGTGCCAGCGTACTTTACCTGACAGGGGCCAGAGGCTACACCTTC. Translated: CASVLYLTGARGYTF.

The chain has TRBV28 and TRBJ2-5; 11 bases fit TRBD2. From germline, CDR1 is MDHEN and CDR2 SYDVKM. The CDR3 spans 17 residues. The V gene end was trimmed by 3 bases and the J gene end by 2 bases; junction bases not matched to a gene: 8. This CDR3 is CASSLFGGTSGQETQYF. The CDR3 nucleotides are TGTGCCAGCAGTTTGTTTGGTGGGACTAGCGGTCAAGAGACCCAGTACTTC.

J is TRBJ1-1 and V is TRBV9; D gene uncertain. Germline CDR1 SGDLS, CDR2 YYNGEE. Trimming stripped 0 bases from V and 7 bases from J, with 10 bases between. This CDR3 comprises 13 residues. Here the CDR3 reads CASSVDLGVEAFF. For the CDR3, the DNA is TGTGCCAGCAGCGTAGACCTTGGAGTTGAAGCTTTCTTT.